Listed here is a single T cell receptor beta chain. Its antigen is not identified. The germline gives CDR1 SGHNT, CDR2 YENEEA. The CDR3 extends over 14 amino acids. This record belongs to a study of T cells expressing NK-cell markers. For each CDR3 protein, TCRdb gives one entry from its re-call of the 5' RACE reads, without DNA. The sample has hundreds of thousands of distinct CDR3 sequences. Study conclusions and caveats: Four donors likewise had their CD3+CD56-NKG2C+ fraction led by these clonotypes.

The receptor comes from a man aged 18-75 years in good health. The rearrangement links TRBV11-3 to TRBJ1-6; no DNA is available, so the TRBD1 call from TCRdb remains unchecked. Sequences were obtained from blood T cells: a sorted CD56 or NKG2C T cell subset, CD4+ or CD8+ T cells, or bulk PBMC T cells (not recorded which). The CDR3 protein is CASSLDGNNSPLHF.